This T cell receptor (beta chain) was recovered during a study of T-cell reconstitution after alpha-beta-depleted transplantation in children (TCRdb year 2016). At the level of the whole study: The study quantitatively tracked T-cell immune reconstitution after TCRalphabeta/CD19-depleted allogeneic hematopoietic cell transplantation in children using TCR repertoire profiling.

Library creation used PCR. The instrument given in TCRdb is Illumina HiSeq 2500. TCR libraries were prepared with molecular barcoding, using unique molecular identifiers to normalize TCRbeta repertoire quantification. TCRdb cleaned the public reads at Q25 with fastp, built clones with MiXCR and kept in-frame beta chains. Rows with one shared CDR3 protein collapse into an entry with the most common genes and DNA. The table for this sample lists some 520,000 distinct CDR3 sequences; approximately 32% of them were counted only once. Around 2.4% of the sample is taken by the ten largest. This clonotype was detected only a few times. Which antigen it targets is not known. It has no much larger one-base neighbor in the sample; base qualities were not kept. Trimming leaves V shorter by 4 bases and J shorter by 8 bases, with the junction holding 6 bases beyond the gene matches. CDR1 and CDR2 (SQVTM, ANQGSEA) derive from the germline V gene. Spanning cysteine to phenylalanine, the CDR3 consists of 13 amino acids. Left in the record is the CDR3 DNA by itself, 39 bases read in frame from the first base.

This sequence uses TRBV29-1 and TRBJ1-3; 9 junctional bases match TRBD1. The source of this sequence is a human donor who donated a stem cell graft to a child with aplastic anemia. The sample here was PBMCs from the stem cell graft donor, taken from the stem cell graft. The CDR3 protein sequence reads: CSVGAGQGYTIYF. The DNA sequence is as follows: TGCAGCGTTGGAGCGGGACAGGGATACACCATATATTTT. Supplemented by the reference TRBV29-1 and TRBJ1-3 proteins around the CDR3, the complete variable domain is SAVISQKPSRDICQRGTSLTIQCQVDSQVTMMFWYRQQPGQSLTLIATANQGSEATYESGFVIDKFPISRPNLTFSTLTVSNMSPEDSSIYLCSVGAGQGYTIYFGEGSWLTVV.